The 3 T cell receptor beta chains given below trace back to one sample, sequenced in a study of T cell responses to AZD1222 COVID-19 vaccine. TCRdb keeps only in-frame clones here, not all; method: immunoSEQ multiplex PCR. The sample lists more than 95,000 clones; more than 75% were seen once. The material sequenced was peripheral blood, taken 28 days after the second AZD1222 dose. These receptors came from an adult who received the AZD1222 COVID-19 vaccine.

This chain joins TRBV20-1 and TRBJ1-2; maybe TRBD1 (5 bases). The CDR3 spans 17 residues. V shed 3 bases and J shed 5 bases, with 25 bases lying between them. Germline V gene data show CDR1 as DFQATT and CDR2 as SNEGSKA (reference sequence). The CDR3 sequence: CSASDGANWGFGYGYTF. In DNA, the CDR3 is TGCAGTGCTAGTGATGGGGCAAACTGGGGATTCGGATATGGCTACACCTTC.

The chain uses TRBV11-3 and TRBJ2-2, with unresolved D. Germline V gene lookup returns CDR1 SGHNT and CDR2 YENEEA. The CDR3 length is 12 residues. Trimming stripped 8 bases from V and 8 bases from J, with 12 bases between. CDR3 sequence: CASGEEAGELFF. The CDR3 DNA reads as TGTGCCAGCGGGGAAGAGGCGGGGGAGCTGTTTTTT.

The CDR3 region is CASSLYSLGHYEQYF. Written as DNA, the CDR3 is TGTGCCAGCAGTTTATACTCTCTGGGACACTACGAGCAGTACTTC. This chain uses TRBV28 with TRBJ2-7; maybe TRBD1 (6 bases). This CDR3 is built from 15 residues. Trimming shortened V by 1 base and J by 3 bases, and 13 bases separated the two germline ends. The V gene's germline CDR1 is MDHEN and CDR2 SYDVKM.